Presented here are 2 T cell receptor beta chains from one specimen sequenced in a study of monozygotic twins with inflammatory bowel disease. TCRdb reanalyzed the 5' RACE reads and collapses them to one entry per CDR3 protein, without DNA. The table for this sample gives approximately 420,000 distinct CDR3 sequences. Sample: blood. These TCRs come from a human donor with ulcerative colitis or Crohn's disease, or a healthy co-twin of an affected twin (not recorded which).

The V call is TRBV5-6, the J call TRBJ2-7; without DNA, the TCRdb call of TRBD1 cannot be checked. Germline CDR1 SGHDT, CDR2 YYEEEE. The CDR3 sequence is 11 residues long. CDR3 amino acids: CASSTGSGITF.

The CDR3 sequence is CASSLGLARKKETQYF. The chain employs TRBV5-4 and TRBJ2-5; no DNA is available, so the TRBD2 call from TCRdb remains unchecked. CDR1 SGHNT and CDR2 YYREEE come from the germline V gene (reference sequence). The CDR3 is 16 residues long.